Below, 26 T cell receptor beta chains from the same sample are listed, as sequenced in a study of control samples from healthy donors and cancer patients. TCRdb's copy holds only in-frame clones and misses some; the assay was immunoSEQ multiplex PCR. The data contain some 150,000 clones, roughly 95% of them seen just once; the ten biggest clones take up 1%. Source material: blood. These receptors were collected from a woman aged 25 to 45 in good health.

V gene TRBV2 combines with J gene TRBJ1-6; D is unclear. The CDR3 covers 15 residues. The germline gives CDR1 SNHLY, CDR2 FYNNEI. The germline V and J ends were trimmed by 3 bases and 7 bases, with 13 bases remaining between them. In nucleotides, the CDR3 is TGTGCCAGCAGTGACCCGGGGTTGGAAAATTCACCCCTCCACTTT. Protein product: CASSDPGLENSPLHF.

The gene calls are TRBV4-2 and TRBJ2-5; TRBD2 matches at 10 bases. In germline, CDR1 is LGHNA, CDR2 YNFKEQ. J was trimmed by 1 base and V by 3 bases; bases with no gene match: 8. The CDR3 covers 17 residues. CDR3 amino acids: CASSHERSGGGQETQYF. The CDR3 nucleotides read TGTGCCAGCAGCCACGAAAGAAGCGGGGGGGGCCAAGAGACCCAGTACTTC.

CDR3 residues: CASRGGSPYTQYF. The CDR3 DNA reads TGTGCCAGCAGGGGAGGGTCCCCTTATACGCAGTATTTT. The V call is TRBV6-5, the J call TRBJ2-3, with 7 bases fitting TRBD2. Germline trimming cut 6 bases from V and 7 bases from J; bases unmatched to any gene: 7. There are 13 residues in the CDR3. The germline CDR1 and CDR2 sequences are MNHEY and SVGAGI.

The V and J genes are TRBV28 and TRBJ2-2; 7 bases are shared with TRBD2. The CDR3 consists of 15 residues. Germline CDR1 is MDHEN and CDR2 is SYDVKM. V dropped 1 base and J dropped 5; count of bases not matched to a gene: 4. The CDR3 loop is CASSLYVGGTGELFF. In DNA form, the CDR3 reads TGTGCCAGCAGTTTATATGTGGGAGGGACCGGGGAGCTGTTTTTT.

The chain has TRBV10-3 and TRBJ2-7; 9 bases agree with TRBD2. This CDR3 comprises 15 residues. CDR1 and CDR2 (germline): ENHRY, SYGVKD. V shed 6 bases and J 1 base; nucleotides not matched to a gene: 7. The CDR3 spells CAIRGQRGDSYEQYF. The CDR3 nucleotides read TGTGCCATCAGGGGCCAGCGGGGGGATTCCTACGAGCAGTACTTC.

The V and J genes are TRBV27 and TRBJ1-1; D is unresolved. In germline, CDR1 is MNHEY, CDR2 SMNVEV (reference sequence). This CDR3 contains 14 residues. The ends were cut back, 5 bases at V and 1 base at J, with 11 bases in the middle. This chain's CDR3 is CASSPSIGNTEAFF. The CDR3 DNA follows: TGTGCCAGCAGTCCCTCTATAGGGAACACTGAAGCTTTCTTT.

The chain has TRBV29-1 and TRBJ1-1; 9 bases agree with TRBD1. The J segment lost 7 bases and the V segment lost 3 bases, leaving 12 bases of the junction unmatched. CDR3 size: 15 residues. Germline V gene sequence: CDR1 SQVTM, CDR2 ANQGSEA. The CDR3 loop is CSVDIAGDRAGEAFF. For the CDR3, the DNA is TGCAGCGTTGATATAGCCGGGGACAGGGCCGGTGAAGCTTTCTTT.

The V call is TRBV19, the J call TRBJ1-5, with D hard to call. Germline V CDR1 and CDR2: LNHDA, SQIVND (reference sequence). The CDR3 is made up of 14 amino acids. Trimming left V 10 bases short and J 0 bases short, with 13 bases between. The CDR3 DNA sequence: TGTGCCACCTCTTTTTGGGGTAGCAATCAGCCCCAGCATTTT. Protein sequence: CATSFWGSNQPQHF.

The rearrangement uses TRBV7-8 and TRBJ2-2; 12 bases are a match to TRBD2. This CDR3 comprises 16 residues. Germline V CDR1 and CDR2: SGHVS, FQNEAQ. J was trimmed by 6 bases and V by 2 bases; bases with no gene match: 4. For the CDR3, the DNA is TGTGCCAGCAGCTTAAGACTAGCGGGAGCATCCGGGGAGCTGTTTTTT. It encodes CASSLRLAGASGELFF.

This chain connects TRBV7-8 to TRBJ1-2; TRBD1 agrees at 7 bases. CDR3 length: 15 residues. The germline V gene has CDR1 SGHVS and CDR2 FQNEAQ. J was trimmed by 4 bases and V by 1 base; bases with no gene match: 6. The CDR3 protein is CASSLGGQSFYGYTF. The DNA of the CDR3 is TGTGCCAGCAGCTTAGGGGGACAGAGCTTCTATGGCTACACCTTC.

The CDR3: CASSYLRTVNTGELFF. As DNA, the CDR3 is TGTGCCAGCAGTTACCTCCGGACAGTGAACACCGGGGAGCTGTTTTTT. The J gene is TRBJ2-2, the V gene TRBV6-5, with a possible D match to TRBD1 (6 bases). Trimming shortened V by 2 bases and J by 1 base, and 11 bases separated the two germline ends. CDR1 MNHEY and CDR2 SVGAGI come from the germline V gene. The CDR3 loop spans 16 amino acids.

CDR3 sequence: CASSDSTGLATEQFF. CDR3 sequence (DNA): TGTGCCAGCAGTGACTCGACGGGACTAGCGACCGAGCAGTTCTTC. V and J are TRBV6-4 and TRBJ2-1, with 10 bases matching TRBD2. Germline V gene data show CDR1 as MRHNA and CDR2 as SNTAGT. J gave up 10 bases and V 0 bases, and 6 bases lay outside the gene matches. The CDR3 extends over 15 amino acids.

This chain links TRBV11-2 with TRBJ1-4, with 7 bases aligning to TRBD1. The germline V gene encodes CDR1 SGHAT and CDR2 FQNNGV. The CDR3 covers 15 residues. The J segment lost 8 bases and the V segment lost 2 bases, leaving 8 bases of the junction unmatched. The CDR3 spells CASSLRGRDMEKLFF. In nucleotides, the CDR3 is TGTGCCAGCAGCTTAAGGGGGCGGGATATGGAAAAACTGTTTTTT.

This clone came up once. The chain links TRBV30 to TRBJ1-1; D remains ambiguous. CDR1 is GTSNPN and CDR2 is SVGIG in the germline V gene (reference sequence). The CDR3 extends over 13 amino acids. Trimming took 0 bases from V and 11 from J, leaving 16 bases between them. This chain's CDR3 is CAWSVPVSRFAFF. CDR3 nucleotides: TGTGCCTGGAGTGTACCCGTCAGTCGGTTTGCTTTCTTT.

This chain uses TRBV6-5 with TRBJ1-2, with TRBD1 matching over 10 bases. Germline lookup yields CDR1 MNHEY and CDR2 SVGAGI. V lost 4 bases to trimming and J lost 13 bases; unmatched junction nucleotides: 9. The CDR3 contains 13 residues. The CDR3 DNA reads TGTGCCAGCAGTTCCCCACCGGGACAGGGGCCCACCTTC. This codes for CASSSPPGQGPTF.

The J gene is TRBJ2-7, the V gene TRBV28; TRBD1 aligns across 7 bases. The CDR3 spans 15 residues. Germline loops: CDR1 MDHEN, CDR2 SYDVKM. Trimming took 8 bases from V and 0 from J; bases not matched to a gene: 10. The CDR3 DNA follows: TGTGCCAGCTCGTTAGGGGGCTCCCCCTCCTACGAGCAGTACTTC. Its translation is CASSLGGSPSYEQYF. Full variable domain (outside the CDR3, taken from reference TRBV28 and TRBJ2-7): DVKVTQSSRYLVKRTGEKVFLECVQDMDHENMFWYRQDPGLGLRLIYFSYDVKMKEKGDIPEGYSVSREKKERFSLILESASTNQTSMYLCASSLGGSPSYEQYFGPGTRLTVT.

V gene TRBV18 combines with J gene TRBJ1-6; weak D call: TRBD1 (6 bases). V gave up 1 base and J gave up 9 bases, with 13 bases separating them. The germline gives CDR1 KGHSH, CDR2 LQKENI. This CDR3 comprises 15 residues. CDR3: CASSPQTGLGSPLHF. DNA for the CDR3: TGTGCCAGCTCACCACAAACAGGGCTCGGTTCACCCCTCCACTTT.

V and J are TRBV5-1 and TRBJ2-1; 13 bases match TRBD2. The junction had 4 bases not matched to a gene; V was cut back by 0 bases and J by 10 bases. The CDR3 loop spans 15 amino acids. Germline assignment: CDR1 SGHRS and CDR2 YFSETQ. The CDR3 spells CASSLGGLAGFEQFF. The CDR3 region has the DNA TGCGCCAGCAGCTTGGGGGGACTAGCGGGATTCGAGCAGTTCTTC.

This sequence joins TRBV19 and TRBJ2-2; 7 nucleotides match TRBD2. CDR1 LNHDA and CDR2 SQIVND come from the germline V gene (reference sequence). The CDR3 contains 13 residues. Losses at the gene ends were 5 bases for V and 6 bases for J; bases not matched to a gene: 3. CDR3 bases: TGTGCCAGTAGTGTCCGGGAGGCCGGGGAGCTGTTTTTT. Encoded protein: CASSVREAGELFF. Supplemented by reference TRBV19 and TRBJ2-2, the full variable domain reads DGGITQSPKYLFRKEGQNVTLSCEQNLNHDAMYWYRQDPGQGLRLIYYSQIVNDFQKGDIAEGYSVSREKKESFPLTVTSAQKNPTAFYLCASSVREAGELFFGEGSRLTVL.

The V and J genes are TRBV7-2 and TRBJ2-1; 10 bases are shared with TRBD2. The CDR3 is 17 residues long. With V trimmed by 4 bases and J by 1 base, 7 bases remained unmatched. Germline lookup yields CDR1 SGHTA and CDR2 FQGNSA. CDR3 bases: TGTGCCAGCAGCTCGGGAGCGGGGGGGCAATCCTACAATGAGCAGTTCTTC. Amino acid sequence: CASSSGAGGQSYNEQFF.

The chain combines TRBV15 with TRBJ1-1; D ambiguous. In germline, CDR1 is LNHNV, CDR2 YYDKDF (reference sequence). V lost 0 bases, J lost 0 bases, and 5 bases lay in between. CDR3 size: 14 residues. The CDR3 reads CATSRDGLNTEAFF. CDR3 nucleotides: TGTGCCACCAGCAGAGATGGACTGAACACTGAAGCTTTCTTT.

The gene calls are TRBV10-1 and TRBJ2-7; 10 positions match TRBD2. CDR1 is WNHNN, CDR2 SYGVQD, per germline (reference sequence). The CDR3 consists of 14 residues. Trimming took 9 bases from V and 2 from J; bases not matched to a gene: 7. The CDR3 reads CARFLAGEPYEQYF. As DNA, the CDR3 is TGCGCCAGGTTCCTAGCGGGAGAACCCTACGAGCAGTACTTC.

The gene calls are TRBV15 and TRBJ1-1; no firm D call. This CDR3 spans 14 amino acids. Germline CDR1 reads LNHNV; CDR2 reads YYDKDF (reference sequence). The V end lost 7 bases, the J end lost 4 bases, and 16 bases lay between the germline ends. The CDR3 here is CATNGRRGVTEAFF. For the CDR3, the DNA is TGTGCCACCAACGGACGGCGGGGAGTCACTGAAGCTTTCTTT.

The CDR3 DNA reads TGTGCCATCAGTGAGTCAGGGCGGGCTTTCTTT. Its protein is CAISESGRAFF. The rearrangement links TRBV10-3 to TRBJ1-1; unclear D gene. Trimming stripped 0 bases from V and 11 bases from J, with 7 bases between. The CDR3 is 11 residues long. The germline V gene encodes CDR1 ENHRY and CDR2 SYGVKD.

V and J are TRBV2 and TRBJ1-2; D gene ambiguous. CDR3 length equals 13 residues. Germline CDR1 reads SNHLY; CDR2 reads FYNNEI. Trimming took off 7 bases at V and 8 bases at J, with 17 bases between the two ends. The CDR3 here is CASIPDGGHGYTF. In nucleotides, the CDR3 is TGTGCCAGCATCCCCGATGGAGGCCACGGCTACACCTTC.

This clone showed up just once. V usage is TRBV14 and J usage is TRBJ2-3, with 11 bases aligning to TRBD2. Germline loops: CDR1 SGHDN, CDR2 FVKESK. The CDR3 sequence is 15 residues long. J gave up 0 bases and V 5 bases, and 1 base lay outside the gene matches. CDR3 DNA: TGTGCCAGCAGCACTAGCGGGAGAAGCACAGATACGCAGTATTTT. Its protein product is CASSTSGRSTDTQYF.